This entry features one T cell receptor (beta chain) sequence. The missing CDR3 end, 3 residues past where the read stops, is filled in from the germline J gene. Germline V gene sequence: CDR1 DFQATT, CDR2 SNEGSKA (reference sequence). This CDR3 has 14 amino acids. V was trimmed by 4 bases and J by 3 bases, leaving 14 bases between them. This record comes from a study of T cells in women clearing cervical HPV infection. Overall study context: HLA type stays a possible confounder, typing being limited.

Some clones are missing from TCRdb's copy, which holds only in-frame ones; the method was immunoSEQ multiplex PCR. The table for this sample gives tens of thousands of clones. The V gene is TRBV20-1, the J gene TRBJ2-3, with D possibly being TRBD2 (5 bases). The clonotype was recovered from a woman between 18 and 75 years old with a cervical HPV16 infection that either progressed to CIN3+ or cleared (not recorded which). Sequencing was performed on blood buffy coat. The chain's CDR3 is CSAIPDSNTDTQYF. CDR3 bases read: TGCAGTGCTATTCCGGACTCCAATACAGATACG.